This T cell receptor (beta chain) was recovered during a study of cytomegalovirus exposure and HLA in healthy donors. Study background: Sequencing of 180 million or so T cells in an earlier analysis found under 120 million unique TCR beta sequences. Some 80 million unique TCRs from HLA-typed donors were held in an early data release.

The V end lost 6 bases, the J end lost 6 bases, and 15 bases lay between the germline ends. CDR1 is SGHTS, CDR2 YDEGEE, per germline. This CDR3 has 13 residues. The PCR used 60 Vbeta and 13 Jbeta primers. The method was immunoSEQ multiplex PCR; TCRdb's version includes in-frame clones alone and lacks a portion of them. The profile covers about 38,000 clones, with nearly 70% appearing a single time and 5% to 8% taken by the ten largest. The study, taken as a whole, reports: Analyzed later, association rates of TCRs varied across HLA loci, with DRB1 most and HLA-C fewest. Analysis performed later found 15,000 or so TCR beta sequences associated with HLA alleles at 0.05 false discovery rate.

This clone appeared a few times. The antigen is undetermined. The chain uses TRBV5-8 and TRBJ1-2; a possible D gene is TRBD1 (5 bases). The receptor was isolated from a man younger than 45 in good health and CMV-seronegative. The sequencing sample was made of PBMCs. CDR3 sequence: CASTIMQGDGYTF. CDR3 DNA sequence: TGTGCCAGCACCATCATGCAGGGCGATGGCTACACCTTC.